This TCR beta chain originates from a study of cytomegalovirus exposure and HLA in healthy donors. Primers included in the PCR were 60 Vbeta and 13 Jbeta primers. Assay used: immunoSEQ multiplex PCR; TCRdb lists only in-frame clones, some missing. The sample table includes about 160,000 clones. The CDR3 is made up of 16 amino acids. Trimming at V came to 7 bases and at J to 5 bases, leaving 14 bases not matched to a gene. The V gene's germline CDR1 is SNHLY and CDR2 FYNNEI. The clonotype was recovered from a woman aged 55-75 years in good health and CMV-seronegative. The sequenced sample was PBMCs. This chain uses TRBV2 with TRBJ2-5, with TRBD1 identical over 9 bases. The CDR3 region is CASKFFRDRAGETQYF. CDR3 DNA sequence: TGTGCCAGCAAATTCTTCCGGGACAGGGCTGGTGAGACCCAGTACTTC.